A single sample is the source of the 2 T cell receptor beta chains below, sequenced in a study of cytomegalovirus exposure and HLA in healthy donors listed by TCRdb under 2017. The library relied on the immunoSEQ multiplex PCR assay. For the multiplex PCR, a mixture combining 60 forward primers for TCR Vbeta segments and 13 reverse primers for TCR Jbeta segments was used. Entries here come from immuneACCESS through TCRdb and include only in-frame sequences with V and J called. Some clones fail to appear in such tables; in the studies checked, an unresolved V gene covers under half of the shortfall, and the cause of the remainder is unknown. The sample yields about 120,000 clones; about 74% were counted once. Roughly 2.7% of the sample is in the top ten clones. Sequencing was performed on PBMCs. These receptors came from a female donor in good health and CMV-seronegative.

The chain has TRBV6-1 and TRBJ1-1; TRBD1 might be the D (6 bases). Germline V lookup: CDR1 MNHNS, CDR2 SASEGT. V gave up 6 bases and J gave up 1 base, with 12 bases separating them. This CDR3 region has 14 residues. The CDR3 here is CASRQGPTNTEAFF. The CDR3 DNA reads as TGTGCCAGCAGACAGGGACCGACGAACACTGAAGCTTTCTTT.

The V and J genes are TRBV7-6 and TRBJ2-7; 8 positions match TRBD2. This CDR3 is 15 amino acids long. The germline CDR1 and CDR2 sequences are SGHVS and FNYEAQ. The V gene end was trimmed by 4 bases and the J gene end by 4 bases; junction bases not matched to a gene: 9. This CDR3 is CASSYTWAGGYEQYF. The CDR3 DNA sequence: TGTGCCAGCAGCTATACGTGGGCGGGGGGTTACGAGCAGTACTTC.